Below, one T cell receptor beta chain is given with its context. Via MiXCR, TCRdb re-called the RT-PCR reads, giving one row per CDR3 protein. The top ten clones hold approximately 2% of a sample with roughly 520,000 distinct CDR3 sequences, roughly 25% of them seen once. This CDR3 is built from 16 residues. V was shortened by 5 bases and J by 0 bases, with 15 bases between the two germline ends. Germline V gene data show CDR1 as SGDLS and CDR2 as YYNGEE. These data are taken from a study of response to subunit inactivated influenza vaccine. This chain links TRBV9 with TRBJ1-3; D perhaps matches TRBD1 (6 bases). The clonotype originates from a man aged 50 to 59 who received an inactivated influenza vaccine. Specimen: CD4+ T cells sorted from PBMCs, collected less than 6 days after vaccination. The CDR3 DNA is TGTGCCAGCAGTAGGGGGACGGCCCTCTCTGGAAACACCATATATTTT. Translating gives CASSRGTALSGNTIYF.